This T cell receptor beta chain derives from a study of OX40 agonist ivuxolimab in advanced cancers. About the study as a whole: Ivuxolimab, which targeted the costimulatory receptor OX40 (CD134), was an agonistic, fully human IgG2 monoclonal antibody. Intravenous ivuxolimab was administered to patients every 2 weeks at six dose levels: 0.01, 0.1, 0.3, 1.5, 3 and 10 mg/kg. Among the roughly 50 dose-escalation patients, about 20 had hepatocellular carcinoma, around 15 melanoma, 9 renal cell carcinoma and 9 head and neck cancer. In the dose-escalation cohort, 82.7% of patients were male, and the mean age was roughly 60 years, with a range of 23 to 79. Patients were allowed to have had prior anti-PD-1, anti-PD-L1 or anti-CTLA-4 therapy, and around two fifths of the dose-escalation patients had been treated with checkpoint inhibitors. Partial responses occurred in three dose-escalation patients, of whom one had hepatocellular carcinoma and two had cutaneous melanoma. Peripheral TCRbeta sequencing aimed to test whether ivuxolimab altered TCR sequence diversity and caused clonal T-cell expansion. The paper reports the monotherapy dose-escalation portion (N of about 52 patients) of the phase I ivuxolimab trial.

Genomic DNA was isolated from the sorted cells so that the TCRbeta CDR3 region could be sequenced. The immunoSEQ Assay was used to sequence the TCRbeta CDR3 regions. TCRdb provides this immuneACCESS table in a form limited to in-frame rearrangements. Some clones are lacking; in checked studies, under half of them reflect an unresolved V gene, and why the rest are absent is not known. The sample table shows tens of thousands of clones, and about 94% are seen once. The ten largest account for roughly a fifth of the sample. With respect to this clone: Its antigen specificity is not known. Base qualities are not at hand, and no much larger clone is one base apart.

The trial excluded patients who had a history of autoimmune disease or were on systemic immunosuppression. Peripheral blood for TCR sequencing was collected from all dose cohorts at baseline, on cycle 4 day 1, and on cycle 7 day 1. Samples were obtained from an open-label, multicenter, first-in-human phase I dose-escalation trial of ivuxolimab. Adults with locally advanced or metastatic melanoma, renal cell carcinoma, hepatocellular carcinoma or head and neck squamous cell carcinoma were enrolled in the trial. Before TCR sequencing, CD4+ T cells and CD8+ T cells from peripheral blood were sorted into separate populations. V drops 3 bases and J drops 4 bases, leaving 13 bases in between. There are 15 amino acids in the CDR3, from cysteine to phenylalanine inclusive. This entry keeps only the CDR3 DNA: 45 bases, framed from base 1. CDR1 and CDR2, per the germline V gene, are SGHTA and FQGNSA. What the work shows at the level of the full study, not this receptor alone: On average, CD8+ T cells showed more expanded clones than CD4+ T cells after ivuxolimab. In the 0.1-3.0 mg/kg groups, partial responders had among the lowest normalized peripheral clonal expansion, particularly in CD8+ T cells. The antigen specificity of the clonally expanded peripheral T cells was not determined. At doses of 0.1 to 3.0 mg/kg, clonal expansion of both CD4+ and CD8+ blood T cells was observed from baseline to week 6. Low levels of normalized T-cell clonal expansion were also shown by some nonresponding patients.

The TCR originated in an adult with an advanced solid tumor such as melanoma, head and neck, liver or kidney cancer. This specimen was CD4+ or CD8+ T cells sorted from blood, taken in a trial of the OX40 agonist ivuxolimab. This receptor chain uses TRBV7-2 and TRBJ1-5; the D gene is possibly TRBD1, with 6 bases matching. In nucleotide form, the sequence is TGTGCCAGCAGCTTTCTGACAGGCCAAAATCAGCCCCAGCATTTT. It encodes CASSFLTGQNQPQHF.